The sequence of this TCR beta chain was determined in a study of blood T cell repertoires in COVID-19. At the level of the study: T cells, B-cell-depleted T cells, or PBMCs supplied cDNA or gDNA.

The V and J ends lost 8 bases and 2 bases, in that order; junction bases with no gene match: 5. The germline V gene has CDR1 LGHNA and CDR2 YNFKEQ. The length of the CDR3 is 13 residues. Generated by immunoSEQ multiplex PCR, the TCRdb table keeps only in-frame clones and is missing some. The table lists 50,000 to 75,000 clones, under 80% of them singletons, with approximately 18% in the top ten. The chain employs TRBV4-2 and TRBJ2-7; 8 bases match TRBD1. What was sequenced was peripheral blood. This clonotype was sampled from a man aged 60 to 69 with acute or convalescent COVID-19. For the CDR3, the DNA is TGTGCCAGCGGGGACAGGAGAACCTACGAGCAGTACTTC. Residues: CASGDRRTYEQYF.